One T cell receptor beta chain is described in this entry. It has no known antigen specificity. Base qualities are not at hand, and no much larger clone is one base apart. The source of the sample is a study of shared clonotypes between healthy human individuals (TCRdb year 2020). As for the study more broadly: The cohort comprised a couple of women and a few men aged 18 to 49 years. Leukapheresis yielded between about 0.94 and 9.5 billion PBMCs per donor. Per donor, three plates each were used for CD4 naive and CD4 memory, two for CD8 naive, and one for CD8 memory. Blood TCR repertoires of 5 or 6 healthy adults were deeply sequenced to estimate repertoire size and the extent of clonotype sharing between individuals. Different laboratories and diverse techniques were used to prepare libraries and sequence TCR repertoires, to increase sequencing depth and limit assay-specific biases.

What the research found in general, with its limitations: Only blood was sampled, and tissue TCR repertoires likely differ from those in blood. Higher generation probabilities were observed for clonotypes shared by all four sorted-subset donors than for non-shared clonotypes. Naive subsets generally had larger estimated clonotype richness than memory subsets did. The small number of donors limited the genetic and exposure-history diversity represented. Approximately 5% of naive CD4, roughly 3.6% of naive CD8, approximately 2% of memory CD4, and 0.4% of memory CD8 clonotypes were shared across several donors. Pairwise subsampling led to the expectation that sequencing depth would affect the degree of clonotype sharing among donors. Incomplete sequencing was indicated by rarefaction of sorted-subset datasets, despite the large sequencing depth.

Using the deep immunoSEQ assay, TCR CDR3 regions were amplified from genomic DNA by multiplex PCR. Extracted genomic DNA from each cell subset was distributed evenly across all wells of several immunoSEQ 96-well plates, and each plate was treated as a replicate. For sorted subsets, each replicate PCR was loaded with roughly 190 ng genomic DNA, equivalent to 25,000 to 35,000 T cell genomes. Purified libraries were quantified with a Qubit 3.0 fluorometer, sized on a Bioanalyzer 2100, and re-quantified with the KAPA Library Quantification kit. Every immunoSEQ 96-well plate was sequenced on a separate single-read 150-cycle Illumina NextSeq 550 flow cell. The paper's processing steps were these. Because the immunoSEQ output included only junctional sequences and no quality scores, the filtering could not be the same as the filtering used for full-length reads. To assign V/J genes and CDR3, sequences were annotated using PyIR, a Python wrapper for IgBLAST v1.9, with IMGT germline references. Reads with weak V/J assignments (E-value above 1e-6), missing CDR3, stop codons, out-of-frame junctions, or ambiguous translated residues were removed. V3J clonotypes were defined as sequences sharing an identical inferred V gene, J gene, and CDR3 amino acid sequence. Percentage overlap between repertoires was calculated by dividing the number of shared unique clonotypes by the size of the smaller repertoire. Repertoire richness was assessed with RTK rarefaction, the Chao1 estimator, and Recon v2.1 estimates of unobserved clonotypes. Generation probabilities were computed with OLGA for all TCRbeta clonotypes obtained by the gDNA method from several donors. In its TCRdb copy, this immuneACCESS table keeps in-frame sequences only and misses some clones. Where compared with another copy, unresolved V genes explain less than half of these, and the others have no known cause. Clone size and the V and J calls come from that table; the DNA yielded D and trimming. Recorded for this sample are around 550,000 clones; 90% to 97% of them occurred a single time. Under 0.06% of the sample comes from the top ten.

The donors were healthy, HIV-negative adults with no recently reported acute infections or vaccinations. Only Caucasian adults living in Nashville, Tennessee, USA were represented among the donors. CD4+ T cells were enriched by magnetic negative selection; naive cells were then positively selected on CD45RA, and the negative fraction formed the memory subset. Blood was obtained by leukapheresis, after which PBMCs were separated by Ficoll-Histopaque density gradient centrifugation and cryopreserved in liquid nitrogen vapor phase. Analytical flow cytometry was used to check the purity and quantity of every magnetically sorted T cell population. Genomic DNA was isolated from every sorted fraction and measured by UV absorbance on a Nanodrop 2000c. This TCR came from a woman in her 30s in good health. Material for sequencing was naive CD4+ T cells sorted from blood. Taken with the paper, the label for cell subset or site translates to: CD45RA+ positively selected.

CDR3 loop: CASSADPSTDTQYF. The nucleotide sequence is given as TGTGCCAGTAGTGCGGACCCTAGCACAGATACGCAGTATTTT. The V and J genes are TRBV19 and TRBJ2-3; the D segment cannot be called with confidence. CDR3 length: 14 amino acids, cysteine to phenylalanine. Here the CDR3 DNA is all that survives: 42 bases in frame from base 1. V gives up 5 bases and J gives up 0 bases, and the segment between their germline ends measures 9 bases. According to the germline V gene (reference sequence), CDR1 reads LNHDA and CDR2 reads SQIVND.